The 8 T cell receptor beta chains below were found in one sample sequenced in a study of cytomegalovirus exposure and HLA in healthy donors. The primer mix had 60 Vbeta and 13 Jbeta primers. Sequencing used immunoSEQ multiplex PCR; TCRdb keeps in-frame clones, though not all of them. The sample includes about 55,000 clones, nearly 85% of them seen just once. Sequencing was done on a sample of PBMCs. The receptors shown here come from a man aged 30-40 years in good health and CMV-seronegative.

The V gene is TRBV6-5, the J gene TRBJ2-5; 10 bases map to TRBD1. Judging by the DNA end, TRBJ2-7 fits better; the J call may be wrong. Germline lookup yields CDR1 MNHEY and CDR2 SVGAGI. This CDR3 comprises 13 residues. The CDR3 nucleotides are TGTGCCAGCCGACAGGGGGCTTCATACGAGCAGTACTTC. Translating it yields CASRQGASYEQYF.

This rearrangement joins TRBV5-4 to TRBJ1-2, with a tentative D call TRBD1 (5 bases). From germline, CDR1 is SGHNT and CDR2 YYREEE (reference sequence). The CDR3 extends over 17 amino acids. V was clipped by 0 bases and J by 0 bases, with 15 bases between them. The CDR3 DNA reads as TGTGCCAGCAGCTTGGAAACAAGGAGGGGAACTAACTATGGCTACACCTTC. Translated: CASSLETRRGTNYGYTF.

This chain joins TRBV7-8 and TRBJ1-6; tentatively, D is TRBD1 (5 bases). In germline, CDR1 is SGHVS, CDR2 FQNEAQ. Trimming shortened V by 3 bases and J by 0 bases, and 12 bases separated the two germline ends. The CDR3 consists of 17 residues. DNA of the CDR3: TGTGCCAGCAGCTTGAGTCGGGGGAGCTCCTATAATTCACCCCTCCACTTT. This codes for CASSLSRGSSYNSPLHF.

V usage is TRBV18 and J usage is TRBJ1-3, with 7 positions matching TRBD1. The germline V gene has CDR1 KGHSH and CDR2 LQKENI. This CDR3 is 14 amino acids long. V shed 3 bases, J shed 5 bases, and the junction held 4 bases outside the gene matches. CDR3 loop: CASSPPGQRNTIYF. CDR3 bases: TGTGCCAGCTCACCTCCGGGACAGCGAAACACCATATATTTT.

This sequence joins TRBV30 and TRBJ1-1; a possible D gene is TRBD1 (6 bases). This CDR3 spans 14 amino acids. V dropped 2 bases and J dropped 7 bases, with 17 bases sitting between them. The germline V gene has CDR1 GTSNPN and CDR2 SVGIG (reference sequence). Here the CDR3 reads CAWSKGGGSLEAFF. The CDR3 DNA follows: TGTGCCTGGAGTAAAGGGGGGGGGAGCCTTGAAGCTTTCTTT. The full variable domain, completed using reference TRBV30 and TRBJ1-1, is SQTIHQWPATLVQPVGSPLSLECTVEGTSNPNLYWYRQAAGRGLQLLFYSVGIGQISSEVPQNLSASRPQDRQFILSSKKLLLSDSGFYLCAWSKGGGSLEAFFGQGTRLTVV.

The chain joins TRBV7-9 to TRBJ1-1; no clear D. Germline CDR1 reads SEHNR; CDR2 reads FQNEAQ (reference sequence). The length of the CDR3 is 16 residues. V dropped 5 bases and J dropped 3 bases, with 19 bases sitting between them. The CDR3 nucleotides are TGTGCCAGCAGCCGTCGCCCTTGGCGGGCGGACACTGAAGCTTTCTTT. The encoded protein is CASSRRPWRADTEAFF.

CDR3 DNA sequence: TGTGCCAGCAGCCCCGGAAGGACTAGCGGGGGAGTGGGGGAGACCCAGTACTTC. This codes for CASSPGRTSGGVGETQYF. V usage is TRBV7-9 and J usage is TRBJ2-5, with TRBD2 matching over 13 bases. The ends lost 5 bases at V and 5 bases at J; junction bases unmatched: 14. Germline V gene lookup returns CDR1 SEHNR and CDR2 FQNEAQ (reference sequence). This CDR3 has 18 residues. Full variable domain (outside the CDR3, taken from reference TRBV7-9 and TRBJ2-5): DTGVSQNPRHKITKRGQNVTFRCDPISEHNRLYWYRQTLGQGPEFLTYFQNEAQLEKSRLLSDRFSAERPKGSFSTLEIQRTEQGDSAMYLCASSPGRTSGGVGETQYFGPGTRLLVL.

The chain recombines TRBV7-9 with TRBJ2-7; D remains unclear. Trimming left V 1 base short and J 0 bases short, with 7 bases between. The CDR3 has 14 residues. Germline V gene sequence: CDR1 SEHNR, CDR2 FQNEAQ (reference sequence). This CDR3 is CASSLVVHSYEQYF. CDR3 DNA sequence: TGTGCCAGCAGCTTAGTTGTCCACTCCTACGAGCAGTACTTC.